This TCR beta chain was obtained from a study of shared clonotypes between healthy human individuals. Per germline, CDR1 GTSNPN and CDR2 SVGIG (reference sequence). CDR3 length equals 12 residues. Trimming took 8 bases from V and 1 from J, leaving 11 bases between them. The study's findings and limits: Few donors restricted represented genetic and exposure-history diversity. The sharing of about 5% of naive CD4 clonotypes was seen across a handful of donors.

Details on this clone: What it recognizes is unknown.

Each donor was a Caucasian adult residing in Nashville, Tennessee. Using immunoSEQ multiplex PCR, the repertoire was profiled, and TCRdb retains in-frame clones only, with some absent. The repertoire has over 2 million clones, 90% to 95% of them found once; the top ten carry roughly 0.13%. The receptor's source is a man aged 18 to 29 in good health. Sequencing used naive CD4+ T cells sorted from blood. The subset here: CD45RA+ positively selected. The V and J genes are TRBV30 and TRBJ1-1; D is perhaps TRBD1 (6 bases). The CDR3 reads CAGGRGNTEAFF. DNA of the CDR3: TGTGCCGGGGGGCGAGGGAACACTGAAGCTTTCTTT. Full variable domain (rest looked up from reference TRBV30 and TRBJ1-1): SQTIHQWPATLVQPVGSPLSLECTVEGTSNPNLYWYRQAAGRGLQLLFYSVGIGQISSEVPQNLSASRPQDRQFILSSKKLLLSDSGFYLCAGGRGNTEAFFGQGTRLTVV.